What follows are 26 T cell receptor beta chains derived from one specimen sequenced in a study of cytomegalovirus exposure and HLA in healthy donors (dated 2017 in TCRdb). The library came from the immunoSEQ multiplex PCR assay. The multiplex PCR relied on a mix of 60 forward primers for TCR Vbeta segments and 13 reverse primers for TCR Jbeta segments. The table comes from immuneACCESS by way of TCRdb, which keeps in-frame sequences with V and J called. Part of the clones is missing from these tables; in studies checked, under half for an unresolved V gene and the rest for unknown reasons. The sample table holds more than 110,000 clones, of which 78% were seen once. The top ten clonotypes cover roughly 3% of the sample. Material: PBMCs. Receptors originate from a male donor in good health and CMV-seronegative.

This chain uses TRBV30 with TRBJ2-7, with 8 bases identical to TRBD2. Germline CDR1 and CDR2: GTSNPN and SVGIG (reference sequence). Losses at the gene ends were 4 bases for V and 4 bases for J; bases not matched to a gene: 6. This CDR3 is built from 13 residues. This CDR3 reads CAWTSGSFYEQYF. The CDR3 region has the DNA TGTGCCTGGACCAGCGGGAGCTTTTACGAGCAGTACTTC.

This clone was detected a few times. The rearrangement links TRBV6-5 to TRBJ1-3; no firm D call. Germline V CDR1 and CDR2: MNHEY, SVGAGI. Trimming took off 6 bases at V and 4 bases at J, with 16 bases between the two ends. The CDR3 has 15 amino acids. This CDR3 is CASSRGNSPGNTIYF. The DNA for the CDR3 is TGTGCCAGCAGCCGTGGTAACAGTCCCGGAAACACCATATATTTT.

The chain has TRBV27 and TRBJ2-7, with TRBD2 as a possible D gene (7 bases). CDR3 size: 16 residues. The V end lost 2 bases, the J end lost 1 base, and 15 bases lay between the germline ends. Per germline, CDR1 MNHEY and CDR2 SMNVEV (reference sequence). CDR3 protein: CASSLLGGRESYEQYF. DNA for the CDR3: TGTGCCAGCAGTTTACTCGGGGGGCGCGAGTCCTACGAGCAGTACTTC.

The chain combines TRBV5-4 with TRBJ1-1; tentatively, D is TRBD1 (5 bases). The CDR3 is 14 amino acids. Germline assignment: CDR1 SGHNT and CDR2 YYREEE (reference sequence). V shed 4 bases and J shed 3 bases, with 13 bases lying between them. The CDR3 DNA is TGTGCCAGCAGCCCCCTAGCGGGGGACACTGAAGCTTTCTTT. Encoded protein: CASSPLAGDTEAFF.

The chain employs TRBV6-6 and TRBJ1-1, with 7 bases aligning to TRBD1. J was trimmed by 0 bases and V by 10 bases; bases with no gene match: 5. CDR1 and CDR2 from the germline V gene are MNHNY and SVGAGI (reference sequence). This CDR3 is built from 13 residues. Written as DNA, the CDR3 is TGTGCCATACAGGGACAGATGAACACTGAAGCTTTCTTT. This codes for CAIQGQMNTEAFF.

This chain links TRBV5-6 with TRBJ1-1; D gene ambiguous. The V gene lost 2 bases and the J gene lost 1 base, with 6 bases spanning the gap. Germline-derived CDR1 and CDR2 are SGHDT and YYEEEE. The CDR3 has 13 amino acids. This CDR3 reads CASSFVGNTEAFF. CDR3 in DNA: TGTGCCAGCAGCTTCGTCGGGAACACTGAAGCTTTCTTT.

This chain connects TRBV11-2 to TRBJ2-7, with D possibly TRBD1 on 6 matching bases. The CDR3 runs 14 residues. CDR1 is SGHAT and CDR2 is FQNNGV in the germline V gene. Trimming left V 1 base short and J 6 bases short, with 13 bases between. The CDR3 region is CASSLGMGAGEQYF. Written as DNA, the CDR3 is TGTGCCAGCAGCTTAGGTATGGGGGCAGGCGAGCAGTACTTC.

The rearrangement joins TRBV21-1 to TRBJ2-1; the listed D gene, TRBD2, was not tested against the DNA. TRBV21-1 is termed a pseudogene. There are 16 residues in the CDR3. The CDR3 DNA reads as TGTGCCAGCAGCAAAGCTCGCGGGGGTTCCTACAATGAGCAGTTCTTC. Translating it yields CASSKARGGSYNEQFF.

This chain links TRBV30 with TRBJ2-5; D is ambiguous. In germline, CDR1 is GTSNPN, CDR2 SVGIG (reference sequence). The CDR3 sequence is 14 residues long. The germline V and J ends were trimmed by 0 bases and 0 bases, with 8 bases remaining between them. CDR3 in DNA: TGTGCCTGGAGTGTACGCGGATACCAAGAGACCCAGTACTTC. Encoded protein: CAWSVRGYQETQYF.

The chain couples TRBV6-5 to TRBJ1-4, with a tentative D call TRBD1 (5 bases). The V end lost 4 bases, the J end lost 4 bases, and 7 bases lay between the germline ends. The CDR3 is 13 residues long. Germline lookup yields CDR1 MNHEY and CDR2 SVGAGI. The CDR3 spells CASSLTDNEKLFF. In nucleotides, the CDR3 is TGTGCCAGCAGTTTGACAGATAATGAAAAACTGTTTTTT.

This clone appeared once. This chain uses TRBV9 with TRBJ1-5, with D unclear. The V and J ends lost 0 bases and 8 bases respectively, with 12 bases between them. The germline V gene encodes CDR1 SGDLS and CDR2 YYNGEE. The CDR3 is made up of 14 amino acids. The CDR3 sequence: CASSVGPSGEPQHF. The CDR3 bases are TGTGCCAGCAGCGTAGGGCCGAGCGGTGAGCCCCAGCATTTT.

In its sample, this clone was seen a few times. The chain has TRBV4-2 and TRBJ2-6, with TRBD2 identical over 10 bases. Germline V gives CDR1 LGHNA, CDR2 YNFKEQ. CDR3 length: 17 residues. V gave up 0 bases and J gave up 7 bases; unmatched junction bases: 6. The CDR3 DNA reads TGTGCCAGCAGCCAAGATCCTAGCGGGAGCGACGCCAACGTCCTGACTTTC. This sequence encodes CASSQDPSGSDANVLTF.

V is TRBV9 and J is TRBJ1-3; perhaps TRBD1 as D (6 bases). V was cut by 0 bases and J by 2 bases, with 9 bases left in between. The length of the CDR3 is 15 residues. CDR1 and CDR2 (germline): SGDLS, YYNGEE. CDR3 in DNA: TGTGCCAGCAGCGTAGAACAGGGCCCTGGAAACACCATATATTTT. This translates into CASSVEQGPGNTIYF.

This clone was counted between two and nine times. The J gene is TRBJ1-1, the V gene TRBV7-9; 7 bases align to TRBD1. In germline, CDR1 is SEHNR, CDR2 FQNEAQ (reference sequence). The CDR3 covers 12 residues. The trim removed 5 bases at V and 10 bases at J, leaving 7 bases unmatched. The CDR3 DNA is TGTGCCAGCAGCCTTTCGACAGGGATAGCTTTCTTT. This encodes CASSLSTGIAFF.

The gene calls are TRBV19 and TRBJ2-5; the D gene is possibly TRBD1 (5 bases). V lost 1 base to trimming and J lost 2 bases, with 11 bases between them. The germline CDR1 and CDR2 sequences are LNHDA and SQIVND (reference sequence). The CDR3 consists of 15 residues. This chain's CDR3 is CASSIAPNRQETQYF. The CDR3 bases are TGTGCCAGTAGTATAGCCCCCAACAGGCAAGAGACCCAGTACTTC. Filled out from reference TRBV19 and TRBJ2-5, the complete variable domain reads DGGITQSPKYLFRKEGQNVTLSCEQNLNHDAMYWYRQDPGQGLRLIYYSQIVNDFQKGDIAEGYSVSREKKESFPLTVTSAQKNPTAFYLCASSIAPNRQETQYFGPGTRLLVL.

This clone has a single count. The rearrangement joins TRBV7-8 to TRBJ2-7; possible D gene TRBD2, 5 bases. Germline CDR1 reads SGHVS; CDR2 reads FQNEAQ. V was trimmed by 4 bases and J by 2 bases, leaving 15 bases between them. This CDR3 has 15 amino acids. The CDR3 DNA sequence: TGTGCCAGCAGCTCTAAGGACTTTGCTACCTACGAGCAGTACTTC. Translated, it gives CASSSKDFATYEQYF.

The chain joins TRBV7-9 to TRBJ1-2; TRBD1 agrees at 7 bases. CDR1 is SEHNR, CDR2 FQNEAQ, per germline (reference sequence). Trimming cost V 2 bases and J 4 bases; bases outside gene matches: 4. CDR3 size: 14 residues. CDR3 loop: CASSLTGAGYGYTF. CDR3 DNA sequence: TGTGCCAGCAGCTTAACAGGGGCAGGCTATGGCTACACCTTC.

This sequence joins TRBV15 and TRBJ2-5; D is undetermined. V was clipped by 4 bases and J by 9 bases, with 9 bases between them. Germline CDR1 is LNHNV and CDR2 is YYDKDF (reference sequence). The CDR3 spans 11 residues. The CDR3 reads CATSTRMAQYF. The CDR3 nucleotides are TGTGCCACCAGCACCAGAATGGCCCAGTACTTC.

The rearrangement links TRBV9 to TRBJ2-1; 8 positions agree with TRBD1. Trimming took 4 bases from V and 3 from J; bases not matched to a gene: 6. Germline loops: CDR1 SGDLS, CDR2 YYNGEE. The CDR3 consists of 15 residues. The CDR3 DNA follows: TGTGCCAGCAGCCCGAGGACAGGGAACTACAATGAGCAGTTCTTC. Its protein is CASSPRTGNYNEQFF. The full variable domain, with the rest looked up from reference TRBV9 and TRBJ2-1, is DSGVTQTPKHLITATGQRVTLRCSPRSGDLSVYWYQQSLDQGLQFLIQYYNGEERAKGNILERFSAQQFPDLHSELNLSSLELGDSALYFCASSPRTGNYNEQFFGPGTRLTVL.

This clone has more than one count but fewer than ten. This chain connects TRBV5-1 to TRBJ1-2, with D uncertain. The CDR3 consists of 12 residues. From germline, CDR1 is SGHRS and CDR2 YFSETQ. Trimming pared 0 bases from V and 5 bases from J, leaving 5 bases between. CDR3 nucleotides: TGCGCCAGCAGCTTGGGGACTTATGGCTACACCTTC. As protein: CASSLGTYGYTF.

The chain has TRBV29-1 and TRBJ2-6; 8 nucleotides agree with TRBD1. The CDR3 totals 18 residues. The germline gives CDR1 SQVTM, CDR2 ANQGSEA. The V segment lost 7 bases and the J segment 0 bases; nucleotides outside the gene matches: 14. CDR3 bases: TGCAGCGCCCGCCTCGGGACAGGTCTGTTCTCTGGGGCCAACGTCCTGACTTTC. This codes for CSARLGTGLFSGANVLTF. Combining the CDR3 with reference TRBV29-1 and TRBJ2-6 gives the whole variable domain SAVISQKPSRDICQRGTSLTIQCQVDSQVTMMFWYRQQPGQSLTLIATANQGSEATYESGFVIDKFPISRPNLTFSTLTVSNMSPEDSSIYLCSARLGTGLFSGANVLTFGAGSRLTVL.

The J gene is TRBJ1-4, the V gene TRBV10-3; 10 bases fit TRBD1. The CDR3 loop spans 15 amino acids. In germline, CDR1 is ENHRY, CDR2 SYGVKD. The trim removed 2 bases at V and 10 bases at J, leaving 7 bases unmatched. DNA for the CDR3: TGTGCCATCAGTGAGGCCGGGACAGGGGACGGAAAACTGTTTTTT. This gives the protein CAISEAGTGDGKLFF.

This chain links TRBV27 with TRBJ1-6, with D perhaps matching TRBD1 (5 bases). CDR1 and CDR2 from the germline V gene are MNHEY and SMNVEV (reference sequence). Trimming shortened V by 3 bases and J by 5 bases, and 11 bases separated the two germline ends. This CDR3 has 15 amino acids. CDR3 nucleotides: TGTGCCAGCAGTTTCGGGGGTCTTCATAATTCACCCCTCCACTTT. It is translated as CASSFGGLHNSPLHF.

This clone turned up a few times. This chain joins TRBV30 and TRBJ2-3, with 10 bases fitting TRBD2. This CDR3 is built from 16 residues. Germline CDR1 GTSNPN, CDR2 SVGIG (reference sequence). V dropped 0 bases and J dropped 3; count of bases not matched to a gene: 6. CDR3 region: CAWSVSLAGETDTQYF. The DNA for the CDR3 is TGTGCCTGGAGTGTAAGTCTAGCGGGGGAGACAGATACGCAGTATTTT.

V usage is TRBV5-4 and J usage is TRBJ2-7; 9 bases align to TRBD1. This CDR3 spans 14 amino acids. Losses at the gene ends were 3 bases for V and 5 bases for J; bases not matched to a gene: 6. Per the germline V gene, CDR1 is SGHNT and CDR2 is YYREEE (reference sequence). CDR3 amino acids: CASSYPQGAHEQYF. The CDR3 nucleotides are TGTGCCAGCAGCTATCCACAGGGGGCCCACGAGCAGTACTTC. Together with reference TRBV5-4 and TRBJ2-7, the CDR3 gives the full variable domain: ETGVTQSPTHLIKTRGQQVTLRCSSQSGHNTVSWYQQALGQGPQFIFQYYREEENGRGNFPPRFSGLQFPNYSSELNVNALELDDSALYLCASSYPQGAHEQYFGPGTRLTVT.

This clone was seen a handful of times. V gene TRBV5-4 combines with J gene TRBJ1-4; the match to TRBD1 covers 9 bases. The CDR3 has 14 amino acids. Germline loops: CDR1 SGHNT, CDR2 YYREEE (reference sequence). Trimming took 0 bases from V and 7 from J; bases not matched to a gene: 1. The DNA for the CDR3 is TGTGCCAGCAGCTTGGACAGGGGGCTTGAAAAACTGTTTTTT. This translates into CASSLDRGLEKLFF.